This TCR beta chain appears in the sequencing data of a study of human T cells and chemical hapten exposure. Study background: From small differences in pooled library volume came most of the variation in per-sample TCR yields.

A word on this clonotype: Its antigen is not known.

Study findings and constraints: Sensitization with DPC brought no change to TCRs above 1 in 1000 in frequency.

Germline CDR1 and CDR2: MNHEY and SMNVEV (reference sequence). This CDR3 is built from 13 residues. The V end was cut by 3 bases, the J end by 6 bases, with 9 bases between. Separate cDNA molecules received unique molecular identifiers, which the library attached to them. TCRdb re-called the reads through MiXCR, storing one row per CDR3 protein. The sample carries about 120,000 distinct CDR3 sequences, 8.5% to 9% recorded once. It was unfractionated whole blood from which total RNA was extracted. The sequencing input was whole blood. The chain joins TRBV27 to TRBJ1-5; D uncertain. The receptor's source is a human donor in good health. Some clones in this sample may be carry-over from other donors' samples. CDR3 sequence: CASSFGESQPQHF. CDR3 nucleotides: TGTGCCAGCAGTTTTGGCGAGAGTCAGCCCCAGCATTTT.